The present entry profiles one T cell receptor beta chain with its context. The junction and the germline gene differ at one end; a read error may be behind it. The length of the CDR3 is 12 residues. From germline, CDR1 is LNHDA and CDR2 SQIVND (reference sequence). Assay used: immunoSEQ multiplex PCR; TCRdb lists only in-frame clones, some missing. The profile shows 200,000 to 250,000 clones, under 85% of them singletons. These data originate in a study of blood T cell repertoires in COVID-19. The sequenced material came from peripheral blood. The rearrangement joins TRBV19 to TRBJ1-1; a possible D gene is TRBD1 (5 bases). This receptor was obtained from a woman aged 35 to 49 with active or convalescent COVID-19. CDR3 region: CASSIERKGQSF. In nucleotides, the CDR3 is TGTGCCAGTAGTATAGAAAGGAAGGGGCAGAGCTTT.